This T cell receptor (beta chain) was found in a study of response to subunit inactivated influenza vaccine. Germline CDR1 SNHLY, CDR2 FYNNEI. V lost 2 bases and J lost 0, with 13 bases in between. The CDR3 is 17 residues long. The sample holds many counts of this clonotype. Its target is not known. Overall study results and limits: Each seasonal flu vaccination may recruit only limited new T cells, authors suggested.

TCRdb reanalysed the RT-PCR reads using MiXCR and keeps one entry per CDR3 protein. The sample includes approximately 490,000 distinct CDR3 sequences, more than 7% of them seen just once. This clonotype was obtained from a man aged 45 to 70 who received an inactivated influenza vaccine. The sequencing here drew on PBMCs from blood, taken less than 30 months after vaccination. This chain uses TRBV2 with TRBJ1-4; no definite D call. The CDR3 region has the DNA TGTGCCAGCAGTGAATCAGTGGGATATGCAACTAATGAAAAACTGTTTTTT. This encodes CASSESVGYATNEKLFF.